A selection of T cell receptor beta chains follows, all from one sample in a study of OX40 agonist ivuxolimab in advanced cancers. Generated by immunoSEQ multiplex PCR, the TCRdb table keeps only in-frame clones and is missing some. The sample has 72,000 or so clones; 84% are singletons. Specimen: CD4+ or CD8+ T cells sorted from blood, collected in a trial of the OX40 agonist ivuxolimab. The source is an adult with an advanced solid tumor such as melanoma, head and neck, liver or kidney cancer. Both conserved end residues are part of each CDR3. D genes are given only for firm matches. Rows may omit the clone size; those that give it use once, few, many or a size class.

D gene | clone size | J gene | V gene | CDR3 DNA | CDR3 protein
TRBD1 | once | TRBJ1-4 | TRBV14 | TGTGCCAGCAGCCAAATGGGACAGAGTAATGAAAAACTGTTTTTT | CASSQMGQSNEKLFF
NA | NA | TRBJ2-6 | TRBV5-1 | TGCGCCAGCAGGGTCACTGGGGCCAACGTCCTGACTTTC | CASRVTGANVLTF
NA | NA | TRBJ2-3 | TRBV7-9 | TGTGCCAGCAGCTTTATGATGACAGATACGCAGTATTTT | CASSFMMTDTQYF
NA | NA | TRBJ1-4 | TRBV6-5 | TGTGCCAGCAAAATGGGGGCATTTGAAAAACTGTTTTTT | CASKMGAFEKLFF
NA | NA | TRBJ2-3 | TRBV14 | TGTGCCAGCAGCCAAGACGGGGGTCCCACAGATACGCAGTATTTT | CASSQDGGPTDTQYF
NA | NA | TRBJ2-3 | TRBV7-2 | TGTGCCAGCAGTTTCGGGGATACGCAGTATTTT | CASSFGDTQYF
NA | NA | TRBJ2-2 | TRBV11-3 | TGTGCCAGTGGAAGGGGGGACACCGGGGAGCTGTTTTTT | CASGRGDTGELFF
TRBD2 | NA | TRBJ2-3 | TRBV5-1 | TGCGCCAGCAGCTCTAGCGGGGGGAACAGGGATACGCAGTATTTT | CASSSSGGNRDTQYF
NA | NA | TRBJ1-5 | TRBV7-2 | TGTGCCAGCAGCTTAGCGGGTAGGCCCCAGCATTTT | CASSLAGRPQHF
NA | NA | TRBJ1-1 | TRBV7-8 | TGTGCCAGCAGCTTAGTATCAGTATCTACCATAATGAACACTGAAGCTTTCTTT | CASSLVSVSTIMNTEAFF
NA | NA | TRBJ2-6 | TRBV7-3 | TGTGCCAGCAGCTTAGACTCTGGGGCCAACGTCCTGACTTTC | CASSLDSGANVLTF
NA | NA | TRBJ2-6 | TRBV30 | TGTGCCTGGAGACTCTCTGGGGCCAACGTCCTGACTTTC | CAWRLSGANVLTF
NA | NA | TRBJ1-1 | TRBV5-1 | TGCGCCAGCAGCGTCCGACAGAACACTGAAGCTTTCTTT | CASSVRQNTEAFF
NA | NA | TRBJ1-5 | TRBV9 | TGTGCCAGCAGCGTAGTACCCAATCAGCCCCAGCATTTT | CASSVVPNQPQHF
NA | few | TRBJ2-5 | TRBV15 | TGTGCCACCAGCAGAGGAATTGGACAGTTCACGGAGACCCAGTACTTC | CATSRGIGQFTETQYF
NA | NA | TRBJ1-2 | TRBV27 | TGTGCCAGCAGTTTTTGGGGCCTATATGGCTACACCTTC | CASSFWGLYGYTF
NA | NA | TRBJ1-4 | TRBV5-1 | TGCGCCAGCAGCTTAGGACAGAAAAGAAATGAAAAACTGTTTTTT | CASSLGQKRNEKLFF
NA | few | TRBJ1-2 | TRBV11-2 | TGTGCCAGCAGCTTAGGGCTTAACTATGGCTACACCTTC | CASSLGLNYGYTF
NA | NA | TRBJ1-1 | TRBV7-9 | TGTGCCAGCAGCGACCGGGACATCCAGATCGAAGCTTTCTTT | CASSDRDIQIEAFF
TRBD1 | medium-sized | TRBJ1-4 | TRBV6-6 | TGTGCCAGCAGGGCAGGGGGGTCGCGGGAGGAAAAACTGTTTTTT | CASRAGGSREEKLFF
TRBD2 | NA | TRBJ2-1 | TRBV5-1 | TGCGCCAGCTGGCTCAGCGGGAGGGCCTATGAGCAGTTCTTC | CASWLSGRAYEQFF
NA | NA | TRBJ1-3 | TRBV7-3 | TGTGCCAGCAGCTTAGGTAGCTCTGGAAACACCATATATTTT | CASSLGSSGNTIYF
TRBD2 | few | TRBJ2-1 | TRBV5-1 | TGCGCCAGCAGCTTGGTAGGGACTAGCGGCCCGAGCTCCTACAATGAGCAGTTCTTC | CASSLVGTSGPSSYNEQFF
NA | NA | TRBJ1-5 | TRBV7-8 | TGTGCCAGCAGCTCCTTAGAGGGGGAGGGGAATCAGCCCCAGCATTTT | CASSSLEGEGNQPQHF
NA | NA | TRBJ2-3 | TRBV7-9 | TGTGCCAGCAGGGCCGGGACGCAAGCCTCCACAGATACGCAGTATTTT | CASRAGTQASTDTQYF
TRBD1 | few | TRBJ1-2 | TRBV5-1 | TGCGCCAGCAACGCCGGACAGGGGGATTATGGCTACACCTTC | CASNAGQGDYGYTF
NA | NA | TRBJ1-5 | TRBV30 | TGTGCCTGGAGTTTTCACCGGGACGTGAGCAATCAGCCCCAGCATTTT | CAWSFHRDVSNQPQHF
TRBD1 | NA | TRBJ1-4 | TRBV6-5 | TGTGCCAGCAGTTACCGGGACAGGGGACGAGAAAAACTGTTTTTT | CASSYRDRGREKLFF